Following are 29 T cell receptor beta chains from one sample sequenced in a study of shared clonotypes between healthy human individuals. The assay was immunoSEQ multiplex PCR, and TCRdb's table has in-frame clones only and misses some. The table shows around 2.3 million clones, with approximately 94% occurring only once. Sample: naive CD4+ T cells sorted from blood. The sample's subset: CD45RA+ positively selected. These TCRs come from a man younger than 35 in good health.

This chain joins TRBV6-5 and TRBJ2-7; D uncertain. Germline V gives CDR1 MNHEY, CDR2 SVGAGI. V shed 4 bases and J shed 5 bases, with 6 bases lying between them. The CDR3 is 11 residues long. This CDR3 reads CASSSAHEQYF. Here the CDR3 DNA reads TGTGCCAGCAGTTCAGCCCACGAGCAGTACTTC.

The chain is built from TRBV7-9 and TRBJ1-3; D might be TRBD1 (5 bases). Germline lookup yields CDR1 SEHNR and CDR2 FQNEAQ (reference sequence). The CDR3 is 16 amino acids. V dropped 10 bases and J dropped 0 bases, with 19 bases sitting between them. CDR3 nucleotide sequence: TGTGCCACGATCCTCGGGGGAGAAGCCTCTGGAAACACCATATATTTT. Its protein is CATILGGEASGNTIYF.

Concerning this clone: Other DNA variants within this sample encode the same CDR3. The V gene is TRBV30, the J gene TRBJ1-1; TRBD1 aligns across 9 bases. The CDR3 extends over 13 amino acids. J was trimmed by 5 bases and V by 3 bases; bases with no gene match: 4. Germline lookup yields CDR1 GTSNPN and CDR2 SVGIG (reference sequence). CDR3 protein: CAWSPGTGTEAFF. The CDR3 DNA sequence: TGTGCCTGGAGCCCTGGGACAGGGACTGAAGCTTTCTTT.

The chain carries TRBV4-1 and TRBJ2-1; no firm D call. The ends were cut back, 5 bases at V and 5 bases at J, with 16 bases in the middle. The CDR3 is 15 amino acids. Germline V lookup: CDR1 MGHRA, CDR2 YSYEKL. CDR3 bases: TGCGCCAGCAGCGACGAAGGGATCATCCACAATGAGCAGTTCTTC. This translates into CASSDEGIIHNEQFF.

The chain combines TRBV28 with TRBJ1-2; 10 nucleotides agree with TRBD1. V shed 3 bases, J shed 6 bases, and the junction held 7 bases outside the gene matches. From germline, CDR1 is MDHEN and CDR2 SYDVKM. The CDR3 runs to 15 residues. The CDR3 is CASSFSGQGSDGYTF. The DNA of the CDR3 is TGTGCCAGCAGTTTTTCGGGACAGGGGAGTGATGGCTACACCTTC.

The chain recombines TRBV19 with TRBJ2-7; 11 bases fit TRBD2. V trimming: 6 bases; J trimming: 0 bases; junction bases outside the gene matches: 7. Germline CDR1 is LNHDA and CDR2 is SQIVND (reference sequence). The CDR3 length is 16 residues. This CDR3 reads CASSDSTSGNSYEQYF. CDR3 nucleotide sequence: TGTGCCAGTAGCGACTCGACTAGCGGGAACTCCTACGAGCAGTACTTC.

The chain links TRBV29-1 to TRBJ2-1; 10 bases fit TRBD2. This CDR3 is 18 amino acids long. Germline loops: CDR1 SQVTM, CDR2 ANQGSEA. The V segment lost 2 bases and the J segment 8 bases; nucleotides outside the gene matches: 18. CDR3 nucleotide sequence: TGCAGCGTTGAACCAGTAGGGGGGGGACTAGCGCGAGCTGATGAGCAGTTCTTC. Its translation is CSVEPVGGGLARADEQFF.

The chain couples TRBV18 to TRBJ2-5; D is unresolved. V lost 0 bases and J lost 1, with 6 bases in between. The CDR3 runs to 14 residues. Germline values: CDR1 KGHSH, CDR2 LQKENI. The CDR3 DNA reads as TGTGCCAGCTCACCACCGTTCGGCCAAGAGACCCAGTACTTC. Protein product: CASSPPFGQETQYF.

This clone was observed a few times. The chain joins TRBV2 to TRBJ1-6; D gene unclear. V dropped 7 bases and J dropped 3 bases, with 16 bases sitting between them. The CDR3 runs to 16 residues. Per germline, CDR1 SNHLY and CDR2 FYNNEI. The CDR3 DNA reads as TGTGCCAGCATTCCGGCCCGGAGGGTCTATAATTCACCCCTCCACTTT. Translated, it gives CASIPARRVYNSPLHF.

The chain combines TRBV18 with TRBJ2-7; D possibly corresponds to TRBD1 (6 bases). Trimming removed 3 bases from V and 0 bases from J, with 12 bases in between. This CDR3 is 15 amino acids long. Per the germline V gene, CDR1 is KGHSH and CDR2 is LQKENI. CDR3 coding DNA: TGTGCCAGCTCACCCCAGGGGCCGAGCTCCTACGAGCAGTACTTC. It codes for CASSPQGPSSYEQYF.

This rearrangement joins TRBV6-6 to TRBJ1-1; no firm D call. CDR3 length: 12 amino acids. CDR1 and CDR2 (germline): MNHNY, SVGAGI (reference sequence). Trimming cost V 4 bases and J 11 bases, with 14 bases left between them. This CDR3 is CASSSRPPEAFF. CDR3 sequence (DNA): TGTGCCAGCAGTTCCAGACCCCCCGAGGCTTTCTTT.

In its sample, this clone was seen once. The chain uses TRBV15 and TRBJ2-5, with TRBD1 as a possible D gene (6 bases). CDR3 length equals 16 residues. Germline CDR1 is LNHNV and CDR2 is YYDKDF (reference sequence). V lost 4 bases and J lost 2, with 17 bases in between. The CDR3 nucleotides are TGTGCCACCAGCACGGGACACCTAGTGTTACAAGAGACCCAGTACTTC. Its protein is CATSTGHLVLQETQYF.

This chain uses TRBV11-2 with TRBJ2-7, with TRBD2 matching 10 bases. With 3 bases clipped from V and 4 bases from J, the junction kept 9 bases outside the gene matches. Germline loops: CDR1 SGHAT, CDR2 FQNNGV. This CDR3 has 16 residues. The CDR3 region has the DNA TGTGCCAGCAGCTTTCTGGGTCTAGCGGGGGAATACGAGCAGTACTTC. Translation: CASSFLGLAGEYEQYF.

The chain couples TRBV25-1 to TRBJ2-3, with D maybe TRBD2 (5 bases). Per germline, CDR1 MGHDK and CDR2 SYGVNS. Trimming shortened V by 6 bases and J by 1 base, and 8 bases separated the two germline ends. There are 13 residues in the CDR3. CDR3 region: CASRRAGTDTQYF. The DNA of the CDR3 is TGTGCCAGCAGGCGGGCGGGCACAGATACGCAGTATTTT.

The chain couples TRBV6-1 to TRBJ2-5, with 10 bases identical to TRBD1. Trimming removed 8 bases from V and 5 bases from J; junction bases left unmatched: 11. CDR3 size: 15 residues. CDR1 is MNHNS, CDR2 SASEGT, per germline. The CDR3 is CASEGGDRGRETQYF. The CDR3 DNA is TGTGCCAGCGAAGGGGGGGACAGGGGACGGGAGACCCAGTACTTC.

This sequence joins TRBV9 and TRBJ2-2; the match to TRBD1 covers 9 bases. The CDR3 totals 15 residues. V was pared by 7 bases and J by 6 bases, with 10 bases of the junction left unmatched. Germline V gene lookup returns CDR1 SGDLS and CDR2 YYNGEE. The CDR3 DNA reads TGTGCCAGCCTGTCGGGACAGGGAGTCCCCGGGGAGCTGTTTTTT. Translation: CASLSGQGVPGELFF.

This chain joins TRBV27 and TRBJ1-1, with 8 positions matching TRBD1. V was clipped by 6 bases and J by 4 bases; unmatched bases: 7. The CDR3 extends over 14 amino acids. The germline V gene encodes CDR1 MNHEY and CDR2 SMNVEV (reference sequence). CDR3 DNA sequence: TGTGCCAGCAGGCTGGACAGGGAAGGCACTGAAGCTTTCTTT. Translated: CASRLDREGTEAFF.

The rearrangement uses TRBV10-1 and TRBJ2-3; D ambiguous. Looked up from germline, CDR1 is WNHNN and CDR2 is SYGVQD (reference sequence). Trimming shortened V by 0 bases and J by 2 bases, and 9 bases separated the two germline ends. The CDR3 runs 15 residues. The CDR3 protein is CASSESSAATDTQYF. The CDR3 DNA sequence: TGCGCCAGCAGTGAGTCGTCGGCCGCCACAGATACGCAGTATTTT.

The chain couples TRBV19 to TRBJ1-5, with D hard to call. This CDR3 region has 12 residues. In germline, CDR1 is LNHDA, CDR2 SQIVND (reference sequence). The germline V and J ends were trimmed by 7 bases and 6 bases, with 10 bases remaining between them. DNA of the CDR3: TGTGCCAGTAAGGCAGGCCTTCAGCCCCAGCATTTT. Translating gives CASKAGLQPQHF.

The chain couples TRBV19 to TRBJ1-4; D perhaps matches TRBD1 (5 bases). Germline CDR1 and CDR2: LNHDA and SQIVND (reference sequence). V was shortened by 4 bases and J by 10 bases, with 19 bases between the two germline ends. This CDR3 has 15 residues. The CDR3 DNA is TGTGCCAGTAGTACCACAGGATTCGGGGATGTAAAACTGTTTTTT. This gives the protein CASSTTGFGDVKLFF.

The chain uses TRBV5-6 and TRBJ1-2; D uncertain. Looked up from germline, CDR1 is SGHDT and CDR2 is YYEEEE. Trimming left V 0 bases short and J 4 bases short, with 13 bases between. The CDR3 is 15 residues long. In DNA form, the CDR3 reads TGTGCCAGCAGCTTGGCCACCCTAGTGGGCTATGGCTACACCTTC. Protein sequence: CASSLATLVGYGYTF.

V gene TRBV6-4 combines with J gene TRBJ1-2, with D maybe TRBD1 (5 bases). This CDR3 has 13 residues. Germline V gene sequence: CDR1 MRHNA, CDR2 SNTAGT. Trimming removed 6 bases from V and 1 base from J, with 9 bases in between. CDR3 loop: CASSQGLNYGYTF. CDR3 nucleotide sequence: TGTGCCAGCAGCCAGGGACTTAACTATGGCTACACCTTC.

The chain combines TRBV7-2 with TRBJ2-3; 10 nucleotides match TRBD2. The CDR3 length is 15 residues. The V and J ends lost 7 bases and 4 bases, in that order; junction bases with no gene match: 8. Germline V gene sequence: CDR1 SGHTA, CDR2 FQGNSA. The CDR3 here is CASIEERGGADTQYF. The CDR3 DNA follows: TGTGCCAGCATCGAAGAGCGGGGGGGCGCAGATACGCAGTATTTT.

This rearrangement joins TRBV2 to TRBJ2-1; 7 nucleotides match TRBD1. Germline CDR1 SNHLY, CDR2 FYNNEI. The ends lost 4 bases at V and 0 bases at J; junction bases unmatched: 3. CDR3 length: 15 amino acids. Written as DNA, the CDR3 is TGTGCCAGCAGTGTAGGGGGCGCCTCCTACAATGAGCAGTTCTTC. Encoded protein: CASSVGGASYNEQFF.

The chain combines TRBV27 with TRBJ2-3, with D possibly being TRBD1 or TRBD2 (5 bases each). CDR1 is MNHEY and CDR2 is SMNVEV in the germline V gene (reference sequence). Trimming removed 2 bases from V and 5 bases from J, with 14 bases in between. This CDR3 has 15 amino acids. CDR3 DNA: TGTGCCAGCAGTTTAGGGGCAGGACTCAAAGATACGCAGTATTTT. It is translated as CASSLGAGLKDTQYF.

As for this clone: This same CDR3 is encoded by further DNA sequences in the sample. J is TRBJ2-7 and V is TRBV5-1, with 9 nucleotides matching TRBD2. Trimming at V came to 3 bases and at J to 3 bases, leaving 4 bases not matched to a gene. This CDR3 has 14 amino acids. The germline V gene has CDR1 SGHRS and CDR2 YFSETQ. Written as DNA, the CDR3 is TGCGCCAGCAGCTCGACTAGCGGACTCTACGAGCAGTACTTC. This gives the protein CASSSTSGLYEQYF.

There are a few counts of this clone. The chain links TRBV6-4 to TRBJ1-6, with D possibly matching TRBD1 (5 bases). Between the trimmed V and J ends, which lost 4 bases and 7 bases, there was a span of 8 bases. The CDR3 runs to 13 residues. Germline V CDR1 and CDR2: MRHNA, SNTAGT. The CDR3 DNA follows: TGTGCCAGCAGTGCGGGGCAAAATTCACCCCTCCACTTT. It translates to CASSAGQNSPLHF.

The genes are TRBV6-1 and TRBJ1-2; D unresolved. CDR3 length equals 14 residues. CDR1 and CDR2 (germline): MNHNS, SASEGT. V was clipped by 4 bases and J by 1 base, with 10 bases between them. This chain's CDR3 is CASSGAGINYGYTF. DNA of the CDR3: TGTGCCAGCAGTGGGGCAGGAATTAACTATGGCTACACCTTC.

The chain is built from TRBV15 and TRBJ2-1, with 9 bases identical to TRBD1. V lost 8 bases, J lost 7 bases, and 9 bases stayed unmatched. The germline V gene has CDR1 LNHNV and CDR2 YYDKDF (reference sequence). CDR3 length equals 14 residues. CDR3 amino acids: CATAGTGRRNEQFF. The CDR3 DNA reads as TGTGCCACCGCCGGGACAGGGAGGCGGAATGAGCAGTTCTTC.